The clone carrying this T cell receptor beta chain was seen only a few times. The antigen is unknown. TCRdb reprocessed the 5' RACE reads with MiXCR, giving one entry per CDR3 protein. The data show more than 300,000 distinct CDR3 sequences, approximately 12% seen once. The V and J ends lost 4 bases and 2 bases, in that order; junction bases with no gene match: 5. The germline CDR1 and CDR2 sequences are MDHEN and SYDVKM. The CDR3 totals 14 residues. The data stem from a study of T cells after yellow fever vaccination. For the study at large: The authors prepared low-cell-number fractions using SMART-Seq v4 Ultra Low Input. General observations from the study: Peaking faster, on day 5 versus 15, the secondary response was nonetheless weaker.

Sequencing was performed on CD4+ T cells sorted from PBMCs, taken 45 days after the yellow fever booster vaccination. The sequence came from a man between 18 and 35 years old who received the YFV17D yellow fever vaccine. The rearrangement links TRBV28 to TRBJ2-7; the match to TRBD1 covers 7 bases. CDR3: CASSSGTATYEQYV. The CDR3 DNA follows: TGTGCCAGCAGTTCGGGGACAGCCACCTACGAGCAGTACGTC.